This T cell receptor (beta chain) was sequenced for a study of T-cell reconstitution after alpha-beta-depleted transplantation in children. Study outcomes and limitations: Most T-cell counts and diversity one year after the transplant came from T cells that were newly produced.

Germline trimming cut 3 bases from V and 0 bases from J; bases unmatched to any gene: 3. The CDR3 covers 15 residues. Per the germline V gene, CDR1 is MNHEY and CDR2 is SMNVEV (reference sequence). Unique molecular identifiers were incorporated when the TCRbeta library was constructed. TCRdb itself ran the PCR reads through MiXCR, one entry per CDR3 protein. The sample includes 250,000 to 300,000 distinct CDR3 sequences, 7.5% to 9% of them seen just once. This clonotype has ten or more counts. Its antigen is unidentified. V gene TRBV27 combines with J gene TRBJ2-5; 8 nucleotides match TRBD2. The sample in question was peripheral blood, obtained 360 days after TCRalphabeta/CD19-depleted stem cell transplant. This TCR was recovered from a female patient aged 2-15 years who had a stem cell transplant for Fanconi anemia, so the T cells may come from the graft donor. The CDR3, as DNA: TGTGCCAGCAGTTTGGCTAGCGGGTACCAAGAGACCCAGTACTTC. It codes for CASSLASGYQETQYF.